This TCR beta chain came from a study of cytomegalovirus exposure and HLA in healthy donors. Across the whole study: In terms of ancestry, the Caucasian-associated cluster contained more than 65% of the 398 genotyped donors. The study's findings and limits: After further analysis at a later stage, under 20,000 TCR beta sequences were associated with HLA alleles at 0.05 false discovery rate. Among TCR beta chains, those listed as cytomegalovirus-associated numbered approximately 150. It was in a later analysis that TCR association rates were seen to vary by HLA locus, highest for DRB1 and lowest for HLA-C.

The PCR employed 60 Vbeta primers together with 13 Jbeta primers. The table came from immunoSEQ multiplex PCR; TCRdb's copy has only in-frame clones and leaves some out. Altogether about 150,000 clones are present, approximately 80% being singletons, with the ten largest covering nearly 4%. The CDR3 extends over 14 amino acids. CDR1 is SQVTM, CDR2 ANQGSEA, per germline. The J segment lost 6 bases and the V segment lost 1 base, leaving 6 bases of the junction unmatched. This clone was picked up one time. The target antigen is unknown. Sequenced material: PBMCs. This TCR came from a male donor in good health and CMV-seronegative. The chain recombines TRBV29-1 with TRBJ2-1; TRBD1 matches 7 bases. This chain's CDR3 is CSVEGQGVSNEQFF. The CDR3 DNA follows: TGCAGCGTTGAAGGACAGGGAGTGTCCAATGAGCAGTTCTTC.